The source of this TCR beta chain is a study of cytomegalovirus exposure and HLA in healthy donors. Primers included in the PCR were 60 Vbeta and 13 Jbeta primers. Repertoires were generated with immunoSEQ multiplex PCR, while TCRdb's copy carries only in-frame clones and drops some. The repertoire has 170,000 or so clones, 84% of them found once; the top ten carry 1.9%. V lost 1 base and J lost 2; bases outside the gene matches: 8. CDR1 is SEHNR, CDR2 FQNEAQ, per germline (reference sequence). CDR3 length: 16 amino acids. What was sequenced was PBMCs. The sequence was obtained from a young man in good health and CMV-seronegative. The chain recombines TRBV7-9 with TRBJ2-7; 7 positions agree with TRBD1. CDR3 DNA sequence: TGTGCCAGCAGCTTAGGGCCGGTGACAGGGACCTACGAGCAGTACTTC. Translated: CASSLGPVTGTYEQYF. Looking up the rest from reference TRBV7-9 and TRBJ2-7 gives the full variable domain: DTGVSQNPRHKITKRGQNVTFRCDPISEHNRLYWYRQTLGQGPEFLTYFQNEAQLEKSRLLSDRFSAERPKGSFSTLEIQRTEQGDSAMYLCASSLGPVTGTYEQYFGPGTRLTVT.